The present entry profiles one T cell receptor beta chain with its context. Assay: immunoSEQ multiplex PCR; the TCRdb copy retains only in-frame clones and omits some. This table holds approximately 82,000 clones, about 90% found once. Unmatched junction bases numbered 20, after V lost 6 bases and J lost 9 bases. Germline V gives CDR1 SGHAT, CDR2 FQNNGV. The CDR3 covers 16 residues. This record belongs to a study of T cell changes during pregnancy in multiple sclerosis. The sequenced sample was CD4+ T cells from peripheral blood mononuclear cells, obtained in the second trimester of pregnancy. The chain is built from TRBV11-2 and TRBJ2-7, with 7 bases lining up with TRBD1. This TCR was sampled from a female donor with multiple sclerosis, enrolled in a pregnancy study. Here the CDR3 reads CASRHTQGKPSTGQYF. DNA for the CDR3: TGTGCCAGCAGGCACACACAGGGGAAACCATCTACGGGGCAGTACTTC.